A single sample gave rise to the 3 T cell receptor beta chains below, sequenced in a study of T cell responses to AZD1222 COVID-19 vaccine. Produced via immunoSEQ multiplex PCR; TCRdb's table is partial and in-frame only. The table lists around 170,000 clones, 80% to 95% of them singletons. The sequencing used peripheral blood, collected on day 0 of AZD1222 vaccination. These receptor sequences come from an adult in good health.

The V gene is TRBV13, the J gene TRBJ1-1; unclear D gene. Trimming cost V 4 bases and J 6 bases, with 12 bases left between them. There are 13 residues in the CDR3. The germline CDR1 and CDR2 sequences are PRHDT and FYEKMQ (reference sequence). For the CDR3, the DNA is TGTGCCAGCAGCTCGACCGTGTGGGCTGAAGCTTTCTTT. Amino acids: CASSSTVWAEAFF.

The genes are TRBV28 and TRBJ1-2, with D unclear. Trimming pared 2 bases from V and 6 bases from J, leaving 10 bases between. This CDR3 spans 13 amino acids. Per the germline V gene, CDR1 is MDHEN and CDR2 is SYDVKM. The CDR3 here is CASSLNLGNGYTF. The CDR3 DNA reads as TGTGCCAGCAGTTTAAACCTGGGGAATGGCTACACCTTC.

The chain joins TRBV4-1 to TRBJ2-1, with D possibly matching TRBD1 (6 bases). Trimming took off 1 base at V and 7 bases at J, with 8 bases between the two ends. The CDR3 length is 13 residues. Looked up from germline, CDR1 is MGHRA and CDR2 is YSYEKL. CDR3 sequence (DNA): TGCGCCAGCAGCCAAGGTAGGGGGAATGAGCAGTTCTTC. The encoded protein is CASSQGRGNEQFF.